This T cell receptor beta chain is from a study of PD-L1 blockade in urothelial cancer. Study in general: Blood drawn 3 weeks (second dose) and 6 weeks after treatment start was analyzed. A median blood sample held approximately 150,000 T cells and tens of thousands of unique TCRs.

V was shortened by 4 bases and J by 5 bases, with 11 bases between the two germline ends. Germline CDR1 MNHEY, CDR2 SVGAGI. The CDR3 extends over 14 amino acids. The table came from immunoSEQ multiplex PCR; TCRdb's copy has only in-frame clones and leaves some out. The table has more than 50,000 clones, around 81% seen once. Worth noting for this clone: Antigen specificity is unknown.

Regarding the study as a whole: Better progression-free and overall survival followed lower pretreatment blood clonality.

The time point here: pretreatment peripheral blood. It was locally advanced or metastatic urothelial carcinoma that patients had. The sample was PBMCs, taken around atezolizumab (anti-PD-L1) treatment. The chain has TRBV6-5 and TRBJ1-4; D gene unclear. This TCR was sampled from a man between 65 and 80 years old with urothelial cancer. CDR3 region: CASSSPQSNEKLFF. The CDR3 DNA is TGTGCCAGCAGTTCTCCGCAGTCAAATGAAAAACTGTTTTTT.